This T cell receptor beta chain emerged from a study of cytomegalovirus exposure and HLA in healthy donors. Study at large: As released early, the data held 85 million to 95 million unique TCRs from HLA-typed donors.

V was shortened by 5 bases and J by 4 bases, with 11 bases between the two germline ends. This CDR3 is 14 amino acids long. CDR1 and CDR2 (germline): SNHLY, FYNNEI. Study-level points and caveats: The authors later linked a missense DCLRE1C variant to TCR beta V- and J-gene trimming. Researchers counted roughly 150 TCR beta chains as cytomegalovirus-associated. As a later analysis revealed, most CMV-associated TCR beta chains appeared HLA-restricted.

As concerns this clone: The target antigen is unknown.

Use of 60 Vbeta and 13 Jbeta primers characterized the PCR. TCRdb's copy holds only in-frame clones and misses some; the assay was immunoSEQ multiplex PCR. This sample yields approximately 130,000 clones, of which around 85% are seen a single time; more than 1.5% belongs to the top ten. Input material: PBMCs. The clonotype was recovered from a boy between 10 and 17 years old in good health and CMV-seronegative. The chain carries TRBV2 and TRBJ1-4; D may be TRBD1 (6 bases). CDR3: CASSSDRFNEKLFF. The DNA of the CDR3 is TGTGCCAGCAGTTCAGACAGGTTTAATGAAAAACTGTTTTTT.